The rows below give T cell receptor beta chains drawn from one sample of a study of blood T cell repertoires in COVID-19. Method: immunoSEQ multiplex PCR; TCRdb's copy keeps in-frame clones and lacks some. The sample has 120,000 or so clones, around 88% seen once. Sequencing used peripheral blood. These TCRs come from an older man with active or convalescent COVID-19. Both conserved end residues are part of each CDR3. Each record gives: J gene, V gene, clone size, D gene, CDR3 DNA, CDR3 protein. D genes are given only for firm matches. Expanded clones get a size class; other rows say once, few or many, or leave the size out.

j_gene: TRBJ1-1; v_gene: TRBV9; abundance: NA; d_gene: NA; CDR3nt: TGTGCCAGCAGCGTAGGGCAGTTAAACACTGAAGCTTTCTTT; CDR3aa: CASSVGQLNTEAFF
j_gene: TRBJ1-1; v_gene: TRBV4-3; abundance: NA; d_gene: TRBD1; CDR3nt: TGCGCCAGCAGCCAAGACAGGGGGGACACTGAAGCTTTCTTT; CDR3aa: CASSQDRGDTEAFF
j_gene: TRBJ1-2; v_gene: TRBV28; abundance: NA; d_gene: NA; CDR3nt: TGTGCCAGCAGTTTTCGGGGTTATGGCTACACCTTC; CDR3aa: CASSFRGYGYTF
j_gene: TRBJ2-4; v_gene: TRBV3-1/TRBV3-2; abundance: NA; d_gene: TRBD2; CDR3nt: TGTGCCAGCAGCCAGGGCCGGGGGGACATTCAGTACTTC; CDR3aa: CASSQGRGDIQYF
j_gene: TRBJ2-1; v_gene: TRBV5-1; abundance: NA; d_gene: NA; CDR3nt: TGCGCCAGCAGCTCTATTCCCCCGGGAATAACATACAATGAGCAGTTCTTC; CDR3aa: CASSSIPPGITYNEQFF
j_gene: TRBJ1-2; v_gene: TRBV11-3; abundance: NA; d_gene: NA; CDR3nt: TGTGCCAGCAGGACAGAGGTAGTCTACACCTTC; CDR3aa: CASRTEVVYTF
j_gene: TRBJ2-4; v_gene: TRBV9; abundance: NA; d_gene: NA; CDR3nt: TGTGCCAGCAGCCAGGAAGGGGCAGACATTCAGTACTTC; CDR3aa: CASSQEGADIQYF
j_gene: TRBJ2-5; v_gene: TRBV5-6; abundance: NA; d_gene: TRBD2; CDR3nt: TGTGCCAGCAGCAGGGGACTAGCGGGGACGTACCAAGAGACCCAGTACTTC; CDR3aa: CASSRGLAGTYQETQYF
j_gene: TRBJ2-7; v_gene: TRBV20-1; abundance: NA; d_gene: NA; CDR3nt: TGCAGTGCTATTAGCGGCTACGAGCAGTACTTC; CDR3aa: CSAISGYEQYF
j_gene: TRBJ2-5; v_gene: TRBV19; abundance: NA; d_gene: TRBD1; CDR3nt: TGTGCCAGTAGCGCGACAGGGACGCCTCAAGAGACCCAGTACTTC; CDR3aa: CASSATGTPQETQYF
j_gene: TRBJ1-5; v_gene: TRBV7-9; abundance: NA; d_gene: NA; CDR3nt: TGTGCCAGCAGCTTAGGGAGTCAGCCCCAGCATTTT; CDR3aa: CASSLGSQPQHF
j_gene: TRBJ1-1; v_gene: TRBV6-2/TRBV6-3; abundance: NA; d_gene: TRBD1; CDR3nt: TGTGCCAGCAGTTACGAGGTGCAGGGGGGAGCTTTCTTT; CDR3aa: CASSYEVQGGAFF
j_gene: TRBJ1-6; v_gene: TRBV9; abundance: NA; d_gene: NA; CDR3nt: TGTGCCAGCAGCGAAAGTTGGTTAGATAATTCACCCCTCCACTTT; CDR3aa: CASSESWLDNSPLHF
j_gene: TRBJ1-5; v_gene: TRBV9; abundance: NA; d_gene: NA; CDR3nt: TGTGCCAGCAGCGTCCCTAGGCAGGGAGGAGGTCAGCCCCAGCATTTT; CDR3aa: CASSVPRQGGGQPQHF
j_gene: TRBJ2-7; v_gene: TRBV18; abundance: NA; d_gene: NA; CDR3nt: TGTGCCAGCTCACCAGGACAGTCCTACGAGCAGTACTTC; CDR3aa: CASSPGQSYEQYF
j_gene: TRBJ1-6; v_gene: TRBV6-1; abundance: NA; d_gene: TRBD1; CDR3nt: TGTGCCAGCAGTGGGGGGGGACAGGGGTCAAGCTCCTATAATTCACCCCTCCACTTT; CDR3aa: CASSGGGQGSSSYNSPLHF
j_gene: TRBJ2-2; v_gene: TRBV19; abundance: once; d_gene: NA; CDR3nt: TGTGCCAGTAGTATGGGGCTCACCGGGGAGCTGTTTTTT; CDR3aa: CASSMGLTGELFF
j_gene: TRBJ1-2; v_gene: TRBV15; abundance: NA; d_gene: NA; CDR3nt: TGTGCCACCAGCAGAGATACGACACCAGCTCCGTTCCAGTCCTATGGCTACACCTTC; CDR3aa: CATSRDTTPAPFQSYGYTF
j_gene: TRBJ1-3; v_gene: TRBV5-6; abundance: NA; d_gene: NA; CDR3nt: TGTGCCAGCAGCTTCAGTTCCTCTGGAAACACCATATATTTT; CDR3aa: CASSFSSSGNTIYF
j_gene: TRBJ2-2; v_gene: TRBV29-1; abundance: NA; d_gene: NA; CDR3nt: TGCAGCGTCCAGGGTTCCGGGGAGCTGTTTTTT; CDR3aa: CSVQGSGELFF
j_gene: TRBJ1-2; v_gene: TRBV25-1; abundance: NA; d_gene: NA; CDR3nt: TGTGCCAGCAGTGCCTTGGACAGTACTAACTATGGCTACACCTTC; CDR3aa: CASSALDSTNYGYTF
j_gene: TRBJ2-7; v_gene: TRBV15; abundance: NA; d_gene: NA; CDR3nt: TGTGCCACCAGCAGGGGACAAATCGACGAGCAGTACTTC; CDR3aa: CATSRGQIDEQYF
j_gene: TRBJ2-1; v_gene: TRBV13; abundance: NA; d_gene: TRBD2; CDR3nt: TGTGCCAGCAGCGAGACTAGCGCGAATGAGCAGTTCTTC; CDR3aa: CASSETSANEQFF
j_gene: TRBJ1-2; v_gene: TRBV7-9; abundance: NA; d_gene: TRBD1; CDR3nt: TGTGCCAGCAGCCAAATGGGGACAGCTAACTATGGCTACACCTTC; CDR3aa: CASSQMGTANYGYTF
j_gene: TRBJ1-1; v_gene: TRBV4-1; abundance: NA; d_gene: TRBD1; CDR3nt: TGCGCCAGCAGCCAAGATCCGACAGGGGGCACTGAAGCTTTCTTT; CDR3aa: CASSQDPTGGTEAFF
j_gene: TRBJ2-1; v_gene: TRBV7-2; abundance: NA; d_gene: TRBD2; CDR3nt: TGTGCCAGCAGCCCTAGCGGGGGATTTTACAATGAGCAGTTCTTC; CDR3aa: CASSPSGGFYNEQFF